This record concerns one T cell receptor beta chain sequence. What it binds is not known. Clones were read by immunoSEQ multiplex PCR, and TCRdb kept only the in-frame ones, dropping some. The sample includes about 4,600 clones, 75% to 80% of them seen just once. The data were taken from a study of T cell clonotyping in hematopoietic cell transplantation. The germline CDR1 and CDR2 sequences are MNHNY and SVGAGI (reference sequence). V was shortened by 0 bases and J by 4 bases, with 15 bases between the two germline ends. CDR3 length: 16 amino acids. Samples: about 28 days before transplant, then days 30, 100 and 180 after. Broader study findings: Pathologically expanded recipient clonotypes increased progressively from day 30 to day 180 as diversity fell. At the given depth, recipient repertoires were over 95% de novo clonotypes.

Sample: peripheral blood mononuclear cells, taken 100 days after allogeneic stem cell transplant. This TCR derives from a female patient between 50 and 60 years old who had an allogeneic stem cell transplant from an unrelated donor, so the T cells may come from the graft donor. Some clones in this sample may be carry-over from other donors' samples. The rearrangement links TRBV6-6 to TRBJ1-1, with no clear D. CDR3 amino acids: CASSYSNQIEGTEAFF. The CDR3 nucleotides are TGTGCCAGCAGTTACTCGAACCAGATTGAGGGCACTGAAGCTTTCTTT.